Below are 7 T cell receptor beta chains sequenced from a single sample in a study of T cell repertoires in aging, cancer and after chemotherapy. Multiplex touch-down PCR with TRB-A/B primers amplified rearranged V-D-J TRB sequences. TCRdb processed the multiplex PCR reads anew with MiXCR; each CDR3 protein has one entry. This sample carries over a thousand distinct CDR3 sequences, 20% to 25% of them seen once, and the ten largest clones take nearly 25%. TCR beta rearrangements were amplified from peripheral blood genomic DNA. The sample consisted of blood. The receptors originated from a human donor with a blood cancer.

The chain couples TRBV7-9 to TRBJ2-7; 12 bases align to TRBD1. Looked up from germline, CDR1 is SEHNR and CDR2 is FQNEAQ (reference sequence). CDR3 size: 15 residues. Trimming removed 8 bases from V and 8 bases from J; junction bases left unmatched: 13. The CDR3 region is CASSLAGTGGGQQYF. The CDR3 DNA sequence: TGTGCCAGCTCCCTAGCCGGGACAGGGGGCGGTCAGCAGTACTTC.

The rearrangement uses TRBV6-4 and TRBJ1-5, with 7 bases lining up with TRBD1. The CDR3 has 14 residues. After removal of 6 bases from V and 5 bases from J, the junction contained 7 bases not matched to a gene. Germline V gives CDR1 MRHNA, CDR2 SNTAGT. The CDR3 DNA reads TGTGCCAGCAGCGGTCAGGGGGTGCATCAGCCCCAGCATTTT. Protein: CASSGQGVHQPQHF.

This clonotype was seen only a few times. The chain joins TRBV4-3 to TRBJ2-7; TRBD1 matches 10 bases. Germline V gives CDR1 LGHNA, CDR2 YSLEER. V trimming: 0 bases; J trimming: 3 bases; junction bases outside the gene matches: 2. The CDR3 is 15 amino acids. CDR3: CASSQEGQGLYEQYF. The CDR3 DNA reads as TGCGCCAGCAGCCAAGAGGGACAGGGGCTCTACGAGCAGTACTTC.

By sample share, this clonotype is medium-sized. The rearrangement joins TRBV18 to TRBJ2-3; tentative D call: TRBD1 (6 bases). V was pared by 4 bases and J by 6 bases, with 17 bases between. This CDR3 spans 15 amino acids. Germline CDR1 KGHSH, CDR2 LQKENI. CDR3 coding DNA: TGTGCCAGCTCACAATCACAGGGAAATACGGATACGCAGTATTTT. It encodes CASSQSQGNTDTQYF.

This clonotype is medium-sized (0.01 to 0.1%) within its sample. The chain couples TRBV6-1 to TRBJ2-7, with TRBD1 matching 7 bases. The CDR3 is 14 residues long. Germline loops: CDR1 MNHNS, CDR2 SASEGT. The V segment lost 6 bases and the J segment 4 bases; nucleotides outside the gene matches: 9. The CDR3 sequence is CASRTGTVVYEQYF. The CDR3 DNA sequence: TGTGCCAGCAGGACGGGGACAGTCGTTTACGAGCAGTACTTC.

The V and J genes are TRBV5-8 and TRBJ2-7, with D tentatively TRBD1 or TRBD2 (5 bases each). This CDR3 spans 14 amino acids. CDR1 is SGHTS, CDR2 YDEGEE, per germline. V gave up 7 bases and J gave up 3 bases, with 17 bases separating them. The CDR3 loop is CASRRIGAGYEQYF. The CDR3 DNA reads TGTGCCAGCCGACGGATTGGGGCGGGCTACGAGCAGTACTTC.

Only one count was recorded for this clonotype. The chain is built from TRBV5-6 and TRBJ1-5, with 8 bases lining up with TRBD1. This CDR3 has 15 amino acids. The germline V gene encodes CDR1 SGHDT and CDR2 YYEEEE. V was pared by 4 bases and J by 1 base, with 4 bases of the junction left unmatched. In nucleotides, the CDR3 is TGTGCCAGCAGCCAGGGGGCAGGGAGCAATCAGCCCCAGCATTTT. Translated, it gives CASSQGAGSNQPQHF. Full variable domain (missing parts from reference TRBV5-6 and TRBJ1-5): DAGVTQSPTHLIKTRGQQVTLRCSPKSGHDTVSWYQQALGQGPQFIFQYYEEEERQRGNFPDRFSGHQFPNYSSELNVNALLLGDSALYLCASSQGAGSNQPQHFGDGTRLSIL.